This TCR beta chain was sequenced in a study of tumor-infiltrating lymphocytes in primary liver carcinoma. Blood RNA was derived from unsorted whole blood, and germline DNA was extracted too. With 400 to 550 ng total RNA as template and a constant-region primer, TCR beta cDNA was made. Generation of the TCR beta libraries relied on three nested multiplex PCR rounds using slightly modified ARM-PCR. Researchers ran the first two PCR rounds for ten to eleven cycles each with TRBV1-TRBV30 forward primers and a C-beta reverse primer. Each CDR3 protein gets one entry after TCRdb re-called the multiplex PCR reads with MiXCR. The data hold 150,000 to 200,000 distinct CDR3 sequences, with 50% to 75% observed a single time. This CDR3 comprises 14 residues. Trimming cost V 11 bases and J 8 bases; bases outside gene matches: 9. Germline V gene lookup returns CDR1 MNHNS and CDR2 SASEGT.

The sample taken for sequencing was peripheral blood. V gene TRBV6-1 combines with J gene TRBJ2-3; 14 nucleotides align to TRBD2. This clonotype was obtained from a man aged 35 to 55 with primary liver carcinoma and hepatitis B virus infection. CDR3 nucleotide sequence: TGTGCCGGCCAAAGACTAGCGGGAGGGGGTACGCAGTATTTT. Residues: CAGQRLAGGGTQYF.